The 14 T cell receptor beta chains in this list originate from one sample, sequenced in a study of identical twins' blood T cells. Via MiXCR, TCRdb re-called the 5' RACE reads, giving one row per CDR3 protein. The sample yields 300,000 to 450,000 distinct CDR3 sequences, 25% to 35% seen once. The sequencing sample was made of PBMCs. Every receptor here comes from a woman aged 18 to 50 in good health.

This clonotype has a handful of counts. The chain is built from TRBV20-1 and TRBJ1-5; D unresolved. CDR3 length: 12 residues. Per the germline V gene, CDR1 is DFQATT and CDR2 is SNEGSKA (reference sequence). V was clipped by 1 base and J by 3 bases, with 4 bases between them. The CDR3 sequence is CSARVANQPQHF. In DNA, the CDR3 is TGCAGTGCTAGAGTGGCCAATCAGCCCCAGCATTTT.

In its sample, this clonotype was seen a few times. This sequence joins TRBV11-2 and TRBJ1-3; D is undetermined. The germline CDR1 and CDR2 sequences are SGHAT and FQNNGV. This CDR3 spans 15 amino acids. Trimming stripped 2 bases from V and 1 base from J, with 9 bases between. The CDR3 is CASSLLWGSGNTIYF. In DNA, the CDR3 is TGTGCCAGCAGCTTATTATGGGGTTCTGGAAACACCATATATTTT.

A few counts support this clonotype. The V call is TRBV5-1, the J call TRBJ1-1; D unresolved. This CDR3 spans 14 amino acids. Germline V gene data show CDR1 as SGHRS and CDR2 as YFSETQ. Between the trimmed V and J ends, which lost 4 bases and 2 bases, there was a span of 12 bases. In nucleotides, the CDR3 is TGCGCCAGCAGCGTTGATGTCCCTAACACTGAAGCTTTCTTT. Translation: CASSVDVPNTEAFF.

As for this clonotype: At one boundary the junction diverges from the germline segment, which might be a read error. This chain links TRBV6-2 or TRBV6-3 with TRBJ1-5; 10 positions match TRBD1. This CDR3 is built from 15 residues. The germline V gene encodes CDR1 MNHEY and CDR2 SVGEGT. This CDR3 reads CAGRGQGLGNQPQHF. Written as DNA, the CDR3 is TGTGCCGGCAGGGGACAGGGGCTAGGTAATCAGCCCCAGCATTTT.

This clonotype was observed a few times. The chain employs TRBV15 and TRBJ1-2; unclear D gene. Germline V gives CDR1 LNHNV, CDR2 YYDKDF (reference sequence). The CDR3 consists of 11 residues. Trimming pared 3 bases from V and 9 bases from J, leaving 8 bases between. DNA for the CDR3: TGTGCCACCAGCAGGCTGGGGAGCTACACCTTC. Protein product: CATSRLGSYTF.

This clonotype has just a few counts. The DNA of the CDR3 is TGTGCCAGCAGCCCTGGGACTGCCTATGGCTACACCTTC. Its translation: CASSPGTAYGYTF. V gene TRBV7-3 combines with J gene TRBJ1-2, with D perhaps TRBD1 (5 bases). The germline V gene has CDR1 SGHTA and CDR2 FQGTGA. The CDR3 length is 13 residues. V was pared by 5 bases and J by 4 bases, with 11 bases between.

This clonotype was seen a handful of times. The V and J genes are TRBV19 and TRBJ1-2; D unresolved. V gave up 5 bases and J gave up 0 bases, with 7 bases separating them. Germline V CDR1 and CDR2: LNHDA, SQIVND (reference sequence). The CDR3 is 13 amino acids. CDR3 region: CASSSVPNYGYTF. CDR3 nucleotide sequence: TGTGCCAGTAGTTCGGTACCTAACTATGGCTACACCTTC. Filled out from reference TRBV19 and TRBJ1-2, the complete variable domain reads DGGITQSPKYLFRKEGQNVTLSCEQNLNHDAMYWYRQDPGQGLRLIYYSQIVNDFQKGDIAEGYSVSREKKESFPLTVTSAQKNPTAFYLCASSSVPNYGYTFGSGTRLTVV.

The rearrangement uses TRBV3-1 and TRBJ1-6; tentatively, D is TRBD1 (5 bases). V lost 0 bases and J lost 4, with 16 bases in between. This CDR3 region has 18 residues. The germline V gene has CDR1 LGHDT and CDR2 YNNKEL (reference sequence). CDR3 nucleotides: TGTGCCAGCAGCCAAGATCCCTCCGCCAGGGAGTATAATTCACCCCTCCACTTT. Translation gives CASSQDPSAREYNSPLHF.

This clonotype was counted between two and nine times. The chain recombines TRBV7-8 with TRBJ2-1, with D perhaps TRBD2 (5 bases). The germline CDR1 and CDR2 sequences are SGHVS and FQNEAQ. V was cut by 0 bases and J by 9 bases, with 15 bases left in between. The CDR3 extends over 15 amino acids. The CDR3 DNA follows: TGTGCCAGCAGCTTAGCGCAGTTGATGAGCGGTGAGCAGTTCTTC. Translated: CASSLAQLMSGEQFF.

Concerning this clonotype: The junction and the germline gene differ at one end; a read error may be behind it. This chain connects TRBV7-2 to TRBJ2-7; the D gene could be TRBD1 or TRBD2 (6 bases each). Germline V CDR1 and CDR2: SGHTA, FQGNSA. The CDR3 has 13 amino acids. In DNA form, the CDR3 reads TGTGTCAGCAGCAACCGAGGGGGGAACGAGCAGTACTTC. Translation gives CVSSNRGGNEQYF.

The chain employs TRBV6-5 and TRBJ1-3; possible D gene TRBD1, 6 bases. In germline, CDR1 is MNHEY, CDR2 SVGAGI. The CDR3 sequence is 12 residues long. Trimming shortened V by 5 bases and J by 11 bases, and 13 bases separated the two germline ends. The CDR3: CASSPGQSAIYF. In DNA form, the CDR3 reads TGTGCCAGCAGTCCTGGACAGTCGGCCATATATTTT.

The chain employs TRBV29-1 and TRBJ2-1, with 10 positions matching TRBD2. CDR1 is SQVTM, CDR2 ANQGSEA, per germline. V lost 8 bases and J lost 7; bases outside the gene matches: 11. This CDR3 region has 14 residues. For the CDR3, the DNA is TGCAGCACCCATAGCGGGAGGCTAGATAATGAGCAGTTCTTC. It codes for CSTHSGRLDNEQFF.

This clonotype came up a few times. The rearrangement joins TRBV2 to TRBJ1-5; D remains unclear. CDR3 size: 14 residues. Germline loops: CDR1 SNHLY, CDR2 FYNNEI. V lost 4 bases and J lost 0, with 7 bases in between. CDR3 residues: CASSGRNSNQPQHF. CDR3 in DNA: TGTGCCAGCAGTGGCAGGAATAGCAATCAGCCCCAGCATTTT.

This clonotype was picked up a small number of times. This chain connects TRBV20-1 to TRBJ1-6, with 9 bases identical to TRBD1. The CDR3 is made up of 13 amino acids. Per the germline V gene, CDR1 is DFQATT and CDR2 is SNEGSKA (reference sequence). V dropped 6 bases and J dropped 9; count of bases not matched to a gene: 6. The CDR3 DNA sequence: TGCAGTGCCCGAGGGACAGGGAGTTCACCCCTCCACTTT. Translating it yields CSARGTGSSPLHF.